Following are 30 T cell receptor beta chains from one sample sequenced in a study of blood T cell repertoires in COVID-19. Measured with immunoSEQ multiplex PCR; TCRdb has only the in-frame clones, and not every one. The sample records roughly 300,000 clones, 91% being singletons. The sequenced sample consisted of peripheral blood. Every receptor here comes from a woman aged 25 to 39 with COVID-19, enrolled during active disease.

The table lists this clone with a count of one. The V and J genes are TRBV5-1 and TRBJ2-2, with D perhaps matching TRBD2 (6 bases). This CDR3 contains 17 residues. The V gene lost 3 bases and the J gene lost 3 bases, with 18 bases spanning the gap. The V gene's germline CDR1 is SGHRS and CDR2 YFSETQ. The CDR3 DNA sequence: TGCGCCAGCAGCTCCCCGTTGGGCGGGAAGGACACCGGGGAGCTGTTTTTT. This sequence encodes CASSSPLGGKDTGELFF.

With respect to this clone: One end of the junction is discordant with germline, which a read error may explain. This chain joins TRBV5-6 and TRBJ2-2; the D gene is possibly TRBD2 (6 bases). In germline, CDR1 is SGHDT, CDR2 YYEEEE. The CDR3 runs to 17 residues. Written as DNA, the CDR3 is TGTGCCAGCAGCCAAGTTATGGAGGGCCCGAACACCCGGGAGCTGTTTTTT. The encoded protein is CASSQVMEGPNTRELFF.

This clone was observed once. This sequence joins TRBV27 and TRBJ1-5, with D maybe TRBD1 (5 bases). In germline, CDR1 is MNHEY, CDR2 SMNVEV (reference sequence). This CDR3 spans 14 amino acids. V dropped 3 bases and J dropped 3 bases, with 9 bases sitting between them. As DNA, the CDR3 is TGTGCCAGCAGTTTTCAGGGCCTCAATCAGCCCCAGCATTTT. It translates to CASSFQGLNQPQHF.

The V gene is TRBV4-1, the J gene TRBJ1-1; no reliable D call. This CDR3 comprises 14 residues. Trimming left V 1 base short and J 0 bases short, with 6 bases between. The germline V gene has CDR1 MGHRA and CDR2 YSYEKL. Here the CDR3 reads CASSQGRMNTEAFF. CDR3 DNA sequence: TGCGCCAGCAGCCAAGGGCGGATGAACACTGAAGCTTTCTTT.

This clone was seen once. The chain employs TRBV5-1 and TRBJ2-5, with 10 bases matching TRBD2. The CDR3 covers 15 residues. The J segment lost 4 bases and the V segment lost 4 bases, leaving 7 bases of the junction unmatched. Germline-derived CDR1 and CDR2 are SGHRS and YFSETQ. CDR3 nucleotides: TGCGCCAGCAGCGCTAGTAGCGGGAGGACAGAGACCCAGTACTTC. Its protein is CASSASSGRTETQYF.

This chain links TRBV5-1 with TRBJ1-1; D perhaps matches TRBD1 (6 bases). The CDR3 is made up of 13 amino acids. The V end was cut by 3 bases, the J end by 2 bases, with 8 bases between. The germline gives CDR1 SGHRS, CDR2 YFSETQ. The chain's CDR3 is CASSSQGNTEAFF. In DNA, the CDR3 is TGCGCCAGCAGCTCACAGGGAAACACTGAAGCTTTCTTT.

The rearrangement links TRBV3-1 (or the pseudogene TRBV3-2) to TRBJ1-2; D may be TRBD1 (5 bases). Germline V gene data show CDR1 as LGHDT and CDR2 as YNNKEL (reference sequence). The CDR3 covers 16 residues. V lost 6 bases and J 3 bases, leaving 20 bases between the germline ends. The CDR3 nucleotides read TGTGCCAGCAGTACCGCGTCGACAGATTATGACTATGGCTACACCTTC. It yields the protein CASSTASTDYDYGYTF.

The gene calls are TRBV3-1 (or the pseudogene TRBV3-2) and TRBJ2-7; D unclear. The V end was cut by 8 bases, the J end by 6 bases, with 20 bases between. Germline V lookup: CDR1 LGHDT, CDR2 YNNKEL (reference sequence). The CDR3 runs to 14 residues. This CDR3 is CASGFAALRSEQYF. The CDR3 nucleotides are TGTGCCAGCGGTTTCGCTGCACTACGGAGCGAGCAGTACTTC.

The rearrangement joins TRBV15 to TRBJ1-5; 7 bases are shared with TRBD1. From germline, CDR1 is LNHNV and CDR2 YYDKDF (reference sequence). This CDR3 has 13 amino acids. The J segment lost 4 bases and the V segment lost 9 bases, leaving 6 bases of the junction unmatched. As DNA, the CDR3 is TGTGCCACTAACCGGGACAGAAATCAGCCCCAGCATTTT. This encodes CATNRDRNQPQHF.

This CDR3 is CASSIVRVLGNQPQHF. The CDR3 DNA reads as TGTGCCAGTAGTATAGTGAGGGTGTTGGGCAATCAGCCCCAGCATTTT. V usage is TRBV19 and J usage is TRBJ1-5; D not certain. Germline loops: CDR1 LNHDA, CDR2 SQIVND (reference sequence). This CDR3 has 16 amino acids. Trimming took off 1 base at V and 2 bases at J, with 12 bases between the two ends. The full variable domain, its missing parts supplied by reference TRBV19 and TRBJ1-5, is DGGITQSPKYLFRKEGQNVTLSCEQNLNHDAMYWYRQDPGQGLRLIYYSQIVNDFQKGDIAEGYSVSREKKESFPLTVTSAQKNPTAFYLCASSIVRVLGNQPQHFGDGTRLSIL.

The chain has TRBV5-5 and TRBJ1-3; possibly TRBD1 for D (5 bases). This CDR3 spans 14 amino acids. V lost 7 bases, J lost 0 bases, and 11 bases lay in between. Germline CDR1 and CDR2: SGHKS and YYEKEE (reference sequence). In DNA, the CDR3 is TGTGCCAGCGCCCGGGGGGACTCTGGAAACACCATATATTTT. Residues: CASARGDSGNTIYF. The full variable domain, its missing parts supplied by reference TRBV5-5 and TRBJ1-3, is DAGVTQSPTHLIKTRGQQVTLRCSPISGHKSVSWYQQVLGQGPQFIFQYYEKEERGRGNFPDRFSARQFPNYSSELNVNALLLGDSALYLCASARGDSGNTIYFGEGSWLTVV.

The J gene is TRBJ1-2, the V gene TRBV9; 12 bases are a match to TRBD1. The J segment lost 9 bases and the V segment lost 4 bases, leaving 13 bases of the junction unmatched. This CDR3 has 16 residues. CDR1 is SGDLS, CDR2 YYNGEE, per germline. CDR3 DNA: TGTGCCAGCAGCTTCCGGGACAGGGGGCGTGGGGATAGCTACACCTTC. It codes for CASSFRDRGRGDSYTF.

The chain combines TRBV4-1 with TRBJ1-2; TRBD1 agrees at 8 bases. The CDR3 is made up of 15 amino acids. From germline, CDR1 is MGHRA and CDR2 YSYEKL. V shed 4 bases and J 3 bases; nucleotides not matched to a gene: 7. DNA of the CDR3: TGCGCCAGCAGCCCAGTTTCAGGGGGCGACTATGGCTACACCTTC. This sequence encodes CASSPVSGGDYGYTF.

This chain joins TRBV7-3 and TRBJ2-3; possible D gene TRBD2, 6 bases. The germline CDR1 and CDR2 sequences are SGHTA and FQGTGA. This CDR3 is 16 amino acids long. V was cut by 1 base and J by 5 bases, with 16 bases left in between. As DNA, the CDR3 is TGTGCCAGCAGCTTAAACCTAGCTCCAGCGGGAGATACGCAGTATTTT. This encodes CASSLNLAPAGDTQYF. Full variable domain (missing parts from reference TRBV7-3 and TRBJ2-3): GAGVSQTPSNKVTEKGKYVELRCDPISGHTALYWYRQSLGQGPEFLIYFQGTGAADDSGLPNDRFFAVRPEGSVSTLKIQRTERGDSAVYLCASSLNLAPAGDTQYFGPGTRLTVL.

The chain recombines TRBV23-1 with TRBJ2-7; perhaps TRBD1 as D (6 bases). TRBV23-1 is designated an ORF whose function remains uncertain. This CDR3 is 14 amino acids long. Trimming stripped 4 bases from V and 7 bases from J, with 17 bases between. CDR3 DNA: TGCGCCAGCAGTCCACGGTCCCACACAGGGGAGCAGTACTTC. Amino acids: CASSPRSHTGEQYF.

This chain links TRBV19 with TRBJ2-3; tentative D call: TRBD2 (6 bases). Trimming removed 2 bases from V and 5 bases from J, with 17 bases in between. This CDR3 has 16 amino acids. Germline V gene data show CDR1 as LNHDA and CDR2 as SQIVND (reference sequence). The CDR3 region has the DNA TGTGCCAGTAGTATATCGGGGCTAGCGAGGAGAGATACGCAGTATTTT. It specifies CASSISGLARRDTQYF.

V and J are TRBV10-3 and TRBJ1-2; 8 bases fit TRBD1. The germline V gene encodes CDR1 ENHRY and CDR2 SYGVKD. Trimming cost V 0 bases and J 0 bases; bases outside gene matches: 3. This CDR3 contains 16 residues. The CDR3 loop reads CAISESLTGANYGYTF. CDR3 DNA sequence: TGTGCCATCAGTGAGTCTCTGACAGGGGCTAACTATGGCTACACCTTC.

V is TRBV5-4 and J is TRBJ2-3; D not certain. The CDR3 totals 13 residues. V shed 4 bases and J shed 0 bases, with 6 bases lying between them. Germline CDR1 is SGHNT and CDR2 is YYREEE (reference sequence). Here the CDR3 DNA reads TGTGCCAGCAGCCGCCAGAGCACAGATACGCAGTATTTT. As protein: CASSRQSTDTQYF.

Regarding this clone: Germline and junction disagree at one end, which may indicate a read error. The rearrangement uses TRBV2 and TRBJ1-6; 7 positions agree with TRBD1. The CDR3 totals 12 residues. Germline-derived CDR1 and CDR2 are SNHLY and FYNNEI. CDR3 bases: TGTGCCAGCAGTACCCTATTGCCGGGACAGAACTTT. Its translation is CASSTLLPGQNF. The variable domain in full, completed from reference TRBV2 and TRBJ1-6, reads EPEVTQTPSHQVTQMGQEVILRCVPISNHLYFYWYRQILGQKVEFLVSFYNNEISEKSEIFDDQFSVERPDGSNFTLKIRSTKLEDSAMYFCASSTLLPGQNFGNGTRLTVT.

The chain links TRBV2 to TRBJ1-5, with D hard to call. Trimming removed 0 bases from V and 2 bases from J, with 11 bases in between. The CDR3 spans 16 residues. CDR1 and CDR2 (germline): SNHLY, FYNNEI. The CDR3 reads CASSEALPGGNQPQHF. DNA for the CDR3: TGTGCCAGCAGTGAAGCGCTCCCGGGAGGCAATCAGCCCCAGCATTTT.

This chain joins TRBV27 and TRBJ2-1; weak D call: TRBD2 (5 bases). The CDR3 has 13 residues. The germline V gene has CDR1 MNHEY and CDR2 SMNVEV (reference sequence). V was trimmed by 10 bases and J by 5 bases, leaving 15 bases between them. CDR3 protein: CATSRGGDNEQFF. In DNA form, the CDR3 reads TGTGCCACCTCCCGGGGTGGTGACAATGAGCAGTTCTTC.

This chain links TRBV5-1 with TRBJ1-1; 8 bases line up with TRBD1. This CDR3 has 16 residues. The J segment lost 2 bases and the V segment lost 0 bases, leaving 6 bases of the junction unmatched. The germline CDR1 and CDR2 sequences are SGHRS and YFSETQ. In DNA form, the CDR3 reads TGCGCCAGCAGCTTGGTTCCCGGACAGGGAAACACTGAAGCTTTCTTT. Encoded protein: CASSLVPGQGNTEAFF.

The chain links TRBV29-1 to TRBJ1-2, with 8 positions matching TRBD1. The germline V gene has CDR1 SQVTM and CDR2 ANQGSEA. V lost 7 bases to trimming and J lost 8 bases; unmatched junction nucleotides: 6. CDR3 length: 11 residues. The CDR3 region has the DNA TGCAGCGCTCAGGGGGCAGGAGGCTACACCTTC. Its protein product is CSAQGAGGYTF.

The V gene is TRBV5-4, the J gene TRBJ2-1; possibly TRBD2 for D (5 bases). The length of the CDR3 is 15 residues. V lost 0 bases to trimming and J lost 4 bases, with 11 bases between them. Per germline, CDR1 SGHNT and CDR2 YYREEE (reference sequence). This chain's CDR3 is CASSLEVRVYNEQFF. CDR3 in DNA: TGTGCCAGCAGCTTGGAGGTGCGGGTTTACAATGAGCAGTTCTTC. The whole variable domain, filled in from reference TRBV5-4 and TRBJ2-1, reads ETGVTQSPTHLIKTRGQQVTLRCSSQSGHNTVSWYQQALGQGPQFIFQYYREEENGRGNFPPRFSGLQFPNYSSELNVNALELDDSALYLCASSLEVRVYNEQFFGPGTRLTVL.

The chain employs TRBV18 and TRBJ2-7; weak D call: TRBD1 (6 bases). This CDR3 has 15 residues. Germline CDR1 and CDR2: KGHSH and LQKENI. The V gene lost 6 bases and the J gene lost 1 base, with 16 bases spanning the gap. The CDR3 region has the DNA TGTGCCAGCTCCCTAGACAGGACTTTATCCTACGAGCAGTACTTC. Residues: CASSLDRTLSYEQYF. The full variable domain, completed using reference TRBV18 and TRBJ2-7, is NAGVMQNPRHLVRRRGQEARLRCSPMKGHSHVYWYRQLPEEGLKFMVYLQKENIIDESGMPKERFSAEFPKEGPSILRIQQVVRGDSAAYFCASSLDRTLSYEQYFGPGTRLTVT.

V is TRBV5-1 and J is TRBJ2-3; maybe TRBD1 (5 bases). CDR3 size: 15 residues. Between the trimmed V and J ends, which lost 4 bases and 4 bases, there was a span of 16 bases. The V gene's germline CDR1 is SGHRS and CDR2 YFSETQ. The CDR3 DNA follows: TGCGCCAGCAGCCCTTCCTTCAGGGCCCCAGATACGCAGTATTTT. Its translation is CASSPSFRAPDTQYF.

V and J are TRBV27 and TRBJ2-7, with D tentatively TRBD1 (6 bases). The CDR3 is made up of 13 amino acids. Trimming cost V 3 bases and J 6 bases, with 12 bases left between them. Germline values: CDR1 MNHEY, CDR2 SMNVEV (reference sequence). As DNA, the CDR3 is TGTGCCAGCAGTTTTCAGGGGAGCAGCGAGCAGTACTTC. It encodes CASSFQGSSEQYF.

J is TRBJ2-1 and V is TRBV9; TRBD2 matches 9 bases. The V segment lost 0 bases and the J segment 3 bases; nucleotides outside the gene matches: 1. The germline gives CDR1 SGDLS, CDR2 YYNGEE. The CDR3 spans 15 residues. The CDR3, as DNA: TGTGCCAGCAGCGTAGGTAGCGGGAGCTACAATGAGCAGTTCTTC. Residues: CASSVGSGSYNEQFF.

The gene calls are TRBV27 and TRBJ2-1; D uncertain. Trimming stripped 2 bases from V and 10 bases from J, with 21 bases between. The CDR3 consists of 16 residues. The V gene's germline CDR1 is MNHEY and CDR2 SMNVEV (reference sequence). The CDR3 region is CASSLQAPDLHEEQFF. In nucleotides, the CDR3 is TGTGCCAGCAGTTTACAGGCCCCTGACCTACACGAAGAGCAGTTCTTC.

The chain has TRBV11-2 and TRBJ2-7; 8 nucleotides match TRBD2. Trimming took 0 bases from V and 6 from J; bases not matched to a gene: 10. The V gene's germline CDR1 is SGHAT and CDR2 FQNNGV. There are 16 residues in the CDR3. The CDR3 protein is CASSLDRLAGGSEQYF. CDR3 DNA sequence: TGTGCCAGCAGCTTAGATAGGTTGGCGGGAGGTTCCGAGCAGTACTTC.